This TCR beta chain was documented in a study of T cell responses to AZD1222 COVID-19 vaccine (dated by TCRdb to 2020 to 2023). For context, the study as a whole: AZD1222 recipients whose second dose came at about 4 weeks and those whose second dose came at about 12 weeks were combined into one group, since spike-specific TCR depth and breadth did not differ between the two schedules. Enrollment into the trials was organized by age into subgroups of 18-55, 56-69 and 70-plus years, and those subgroups contained about 160, 30 and 59 TCR-sequenced participants, respectively. TCR sequencing was performed for 233 trial participants, of whom around 200 were given two doses of AZD1222 and roughly 25 were given two doses of MenACWY control vaccine.

Here is what the overall study found, with its caveats: Conclusions about previously exposed vaccinees are limited because only six or seven AZD1222 recipients were SARS-CoV-2 seropositive at baseline. In the small 56-69-year group, the increase in depth fell short of significance, most likely because of low power. Because no samples from the day 14 peak response were available, repertoires could be characterized only after the peak T cell response. Vaccine-associated CD4 TCRs spanned the whole spike protein, with dominant responses in regions 160-218 and 743-854. Reportedly, close to half of the unique spike-specific TCRs recognized epitopes lying outside the regions that are mutated in the B.1.351 and B.1.1.7 variants. After two AZD1222 doses, both the breadth and the depth of spike-specific TCRs were significantly higher than at day 0 and than in MenACWY recipients. Participants were mostly white British and included more females than males, and it was suggested by the authors that clonal diversity may have been underestimated.

In regard to this clone: Its target antigen remains unknown. The input lacks base qualities; no much larger clone sits a single base away.

The junction carries 7 bases between V and J, which are trimmed by 4 bases and 7 bases respectively. CDR1 and CDR2, looked up from the germline V gene, are KGHDR and SFDVKD. Including cysteine and phenylalanine, the CDR3 has 13 amino acids. Of all the DNA, just the CDR3 is kept, 39 bases in frame from base 1. This specimen's time point label, interpreted: baseline before first vaccination. The vaccinee samples were drawn from two UK trials, COV001 and COV002, one of which was a single-blind randomized controlled phase 2/3 trial testing AZD1222 (ChAdOx1 nCoV-19) in healthy adults. Trial participant PBMC samples were collected at day 0 and day 28 after the second dose for TCRbeta chain sequencing. The CDR3 regions of human TCRbeta chains were subjected to immunosequencing. Per the authors' processing: TCRs in the repertoires were matched against a reference library of SARS-CoV-2-specific TCRs that had been generated with the MIRA antigen-specificity platform. Breadth was defined as the fraction of unique TCRs that were SARS-CoV-2-associated, and depth was defined as the fraction of total T cells that were SARS-CoV-2-associated. Using the MIRA data, each spike-specific TCR was assigned both to the spike region to which the TCR was reactive and to a CD4 or CD8 class. Log10-transformed breadth and depth values were compared by one-way ANOVA with Sidak's multiple comparisons tests. In TCRdb, the immuneACCESS table is reduced to in-frame sequences with V and J assigned. These tables do not hold every clone; where another copy was compared, an unresolved V gene accounts for under half, and the others remain unexplained. V and J calls and clone size are given by that table; D and trimming were obtained from the DNA. The sample table holds roughly 190,000 clones, of which about 92% were seen once. The top ten constitute over 1% of the sample.

The specimen comprised peripheral blood, sampled on day 0 of AZD1222 vaccination. This TCR was sampled from an adult in good health. The chain is encoded by TRBV24-1 joined to TRBJ1-6; the D gene is not confidently resolved. The bases read TGTGCCACCAGTGACAACCGCAATTCACCCCTCCACTTT. The translation is CATSDNRNSPLHF.